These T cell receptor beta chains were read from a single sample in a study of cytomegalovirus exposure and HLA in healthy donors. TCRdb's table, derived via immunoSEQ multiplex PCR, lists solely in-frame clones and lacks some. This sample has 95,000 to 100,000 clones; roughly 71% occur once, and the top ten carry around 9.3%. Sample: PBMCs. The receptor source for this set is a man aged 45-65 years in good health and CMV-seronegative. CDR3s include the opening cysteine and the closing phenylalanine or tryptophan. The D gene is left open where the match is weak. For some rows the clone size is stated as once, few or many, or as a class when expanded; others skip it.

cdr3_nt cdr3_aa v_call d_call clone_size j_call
TGTGCCATCAGCCCCGACAGGACCTCCTACGAGCAGTACTTC CAISPDRTSYEQYF TRBV10-3 . . TRBJ2-7
TGTGCCAGCAGCCCCCGTTTCCTCGAGCAGTACTTC CASSPRFLEQYF TRBV28 . . TRBJ2-7
TGTGCCAGCTCCCGGACAGGGGGCGATAACACTGAAGCTTTCTTT CASSRTGGDNTEAFF TRBV18 TRBD1 . TRBJ1-1
TGTGCCAGCAGCTTCGACAGGCGACTTTACAATGAGCAGTTCTTC CASSFDRRLYNEQFF TRBV5-4 . . TRBJ2-1
TGTGCCAGCAGTGAAGCGCATCAGGACGAGCAGTACTTC CASSEAHQDEQYF TRBV6-1 . . TRBJ2-7
TGCGCCAGCAGGGGGCAGGGGGACACTGAAGCTTTCTTT CASRGQGDTEAFF TRBV4-1 TRBD1 . TRBJ1-1
TGTGCCAGCAGCCCCGCTTGGACTAGTTCGCAGTATTTT CASSPAWTSSQYF TRBV14 TRBD2 . TRBJ2-3
TGTGCCAGCAGTCGTCCTGGGACACCCATAGAGTTC CASSRPGTPIEF TRBV27 . . TRBJ2-7
TGTGCCAGCAAATCCCCTGTAGCGGGAGGCCGGCCCCTATACGAGCAGTACTTC CASKSPVAGGRPLYEQYF TRBV28 TRBD2 . TRBJ2-7
TGTGCCAGCAGTTACCCCCCAGACAGGGGGGATGATGGCTACACCTTC CASSYPPDRGDDGYTF TRBV6-6 TRBD1 . TRBJ1-2
TGTGCCAGCAGTTTAATATTTTCGGGGGCGCAGTATTTT CASSLIFSGAQYF TRBV28 . . TRBJ2-3
TGTGCCATCAGTGAAGGAGGGGAAACAGATACGCAGTATTTT CAISEGGETDTQYF TRBV10-3 . . TRBJ2-3
TGTGCCAGCTCCAGGGGGACAGAGAACACTGAAGCTTTCTTT CASSRGTENTEAFF TRBV7-2 TRBD1 . TRBJ1-1
TGTGCCAGCAGCTCCCGGACAGAAACAGATACGCAGTATTTT CASSSRTETDTQYF TRBV7-3 . . TRBJ2-3
TGTGCCAGCAGCTTTGGGACAGGGAGGAACAATGAGCAGTTCTTC CASSFGTGRNNEQFF TRBV7-2 TRBD1 once TRBJ2-1
TGCGCCAGCAGCTTTGGGGGGAGCTCCTACGAGCAGTACTTC CASSFGGSSYEQYF TRBV5-1 . . TRBJ2-7
TGTGCCAGCAGTGAAAGCGGGGCAGGTCGGTACAATGAGCAGTTCTTC CASSESGAGRYNEQFF TRBV25-1 TRBD2 . TRBJ2-1
TGTGCCAGCAGCTTAGATCTCCCCGACTCAACGCAGTATTTT CASSLDLPDSTQYF TRBV11-3 . . TRBJ2-3
TGTGCCAGCAGCTCATCCCTGGCACTAGCGGGGGAAGAGACCCAGTACTTC CASSSSLALAGEETQYF TRBV7-9 TRBD2 . TRBJ2-5
TGTGCCAGCAGCTCAAGGACTAGCGGCCTCACAGATACGCAGTATTTT CASSSRTSGLTDTQYF TRBV5-6 TRBD2 . TRBJ2-3
TGTGCCAGCAGCAAAAGGTGGCTGAGGGACTTACGGACAGGGGGCTTGGAGACCCAGTACTTC CASSKRWLRDLRTGGLETQYF TRBV21-1 . . TRBJ2-5
TGTGCCAGCAGCTTTAGCGGATACAGCACAGATACGCAGTATTTT CASSFSGYSTDTQYF TRBV7-9 . . TRBJ2-3
TGTGCCAGCAGCCCGACCCCGGTTTCAGGCCTGAACACTGAAGCTTTCTTT CASSPTPVSGLNTEAFF TRBV9 . . TRBJ1-1
TGTGCCACCAGCAGAGATCCCTATTTCGAGGAGTACTTC CATSRDPYFEEYF TRBV15 . . TRBJ2-4
TGTTCCAGCAGCCAAGGCCCTGGGACAGGGGGCGCGGGTGGCTACACCTTC CSSSQGPGTGGAGGYTF TRBV7-9 TRBD1 . TRBJ1-2
TGTGCCAGCAGATATGCCGGGACAGGGGTGGATACGCAGTATTTT CASRYAGTGVDTQYF TRBV28 TRBD1 . TRBJ2-3
TGCGCCAGCAGTGAGCCGGGACTAGCGGGGGCCACCGGGGAGCTGTTTTTT CASSEPGLAGATGELFF TRBV10-2 TRBD2 . TRBJ2-2
TGTGCCAGCTCGCGAGACAGGCAGAACACTGAAGCTTTCTTT CASSRDRQNTEAFF TRBV18 . once TRBJ1-1
TGTGCCAGCAGCGTAGCTGCTAGCGGGGGGGGCGAGCAGTACTTC CASSVAASGGGEQYF TRBV9 TRBD2 . TRBJ2-7
TGCGCCAGCAGCCGCCCGACGGGGGCTGGGGCCAACGTCCTGACTTTC CASSRPTGAGANVLTF TRBV4-1 . few TRBJ2-6
TGTGCCAGCAGCTCTGCGATAGCGGGACCGATCAACGAGCAGTACTTC CASSSAIAGPINEQYF TRBV5-4 TRBD2 . TRBJ2-7
TGCGCCAGCAGCTTGGGAGGGCCGGATACGCAGTATTTT CASSLGGPDTQYF TRBV5-1 . . TRBJ2-3
TGTGCCAGCAGTCCTCCCCGGGGTACGCAGTATTTT CASSPPRGTQYF TRBV28 . . TRBJ2-3
TGTGCCAGCAGAGGACTAGCGGGGCCCCGGAACACCGGGGAGCTGTTTTTT CASRGLAGPRNTGELFF TRBV7-8 TRBD2 few TRBJ2-2
TGTGCCAGCAGTAGAGAGGCGGGGACCGGGGAGCTGTTTTTT CASSREAGTGELFF TRBV6-4 . once TRBJ2-2
TGTGCCAGCTCGGGGGACAGCTATAAGATTGATTCACCCCTCCACTTT CASSGDSYKIDSPLHF TRBV7-9 TRBD1 . TRBJ1-6
TGCGCCAGCAGCTCCACGTTCAGTACCGAGCAGTACTTC CASSSTFSTEQYF TRBV5-1 . . TRBJ2-7
TGCGCCAGCAGCCCGGACAGGGCCCATGAAAAACTGTTCTTT CASSPDRAHEKLFF TRBV5-1 TRBD1 . TRBJ1-4
TGTGCCAGCAGCGTCAGATGGGCGGAAAAACTGTTTTTT CASSVRWAEKLFF TRBV9 . . TRBJ1-4
TGTGCCAGCAGTTTGAGCTATGGCTACACCTTC CASSLSYGYTF TRBV28 . . TRBJ1-2
TGTGCCAGCAGCGGCGGGGACCTCTCCTACGAGCAGTACTTC CASSGGDLSYEQYF TRBV9 . . TRBJ2-7
TGTGCCAGCAGCTTAGGACAGACGGTTCAGTACTTC CASSLGQTVQYF TRBV7-2 . once TRBJ2-4
TGTGCCAGCAGGGCTGGACAGTTCCAAGAGACCCAGTACTTC CASRAGQFQETQYF TRBV11-2 . few TRBJ2-5
TGCAGCGTTGAAGATCGAGGGGGAGAGGGCTACACCTTC CSVEDRGGEGYTF TRBV29-1 . . TRBJ1-2
TGTGCCAGCAGCTGGCGACTAGCGGGGGGGCAAGAGACCCAGTACTTC CASSWRLAGGQETQYF TRBV5-6 TRBD2 . TRBJ2-5
TGTGCCAGCAGCCCGTTGCCGACAGGGGGCTATCAGCCCCAGCATTTT CASSPLPTGGYQPQHF TRBV6-6 TRBD1 few TRBJ1-5
TGCGCCAGCAGCTGGGAGACAGGTTTGGTAACCGGGGAGCTGTTTTTT CASSWETGLVTGELFF TRBV5-1 . . TRBJ2-2
TGCGCCAGCAGCTTGTTACCTAGCGGGAGTTCCGGGGAGCTGTTTTTT CASSLLPSGSSGELFF TRBV5-1 TRBD2 . TRBJ2-2
TGTGCCTGGAGTACAGGGGAATCGGGTGAGCAGTACTTC CAWSTGESGEQYF TRBV30 TRBD1 . TRBJ2-7
TGTGCCGTTGGCAGGCGAGCGGGAGTAGATACGCAGTATTTT CAVGRRAGVDTQYF TRBV2 TRBD2 . TRBJ2-3
TGTGCCAGCAGCGAACAGGGGAACACTGAAGCTTTCTTT CASSEQGNTEAFF TRBV11-2 . . TRBJ1-1
TGTGCCAGCAGCTTTTTACAGGGTTCTGGAAACACCATATATTTT CASSFLQGSGNTIYF TRBV5-4 . . TRBJ1-3